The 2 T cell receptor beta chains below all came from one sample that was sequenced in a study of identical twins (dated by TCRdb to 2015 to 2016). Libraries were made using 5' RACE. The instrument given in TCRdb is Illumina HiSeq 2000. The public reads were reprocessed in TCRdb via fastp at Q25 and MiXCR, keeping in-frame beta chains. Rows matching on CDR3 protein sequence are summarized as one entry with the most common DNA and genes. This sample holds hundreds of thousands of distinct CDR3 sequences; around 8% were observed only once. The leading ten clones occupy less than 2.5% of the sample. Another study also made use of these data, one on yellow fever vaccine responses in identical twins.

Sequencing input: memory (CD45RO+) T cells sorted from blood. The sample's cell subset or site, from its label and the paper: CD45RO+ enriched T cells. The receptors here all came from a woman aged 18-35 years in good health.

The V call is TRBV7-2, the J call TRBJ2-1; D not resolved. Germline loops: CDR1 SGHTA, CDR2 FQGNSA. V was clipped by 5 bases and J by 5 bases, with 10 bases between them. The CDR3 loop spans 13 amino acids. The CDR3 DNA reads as TGTGCCAGCAGCCGCGCGGTGGACAATGAGCAGTTCTTC. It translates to CASSRAVDNEQFF.

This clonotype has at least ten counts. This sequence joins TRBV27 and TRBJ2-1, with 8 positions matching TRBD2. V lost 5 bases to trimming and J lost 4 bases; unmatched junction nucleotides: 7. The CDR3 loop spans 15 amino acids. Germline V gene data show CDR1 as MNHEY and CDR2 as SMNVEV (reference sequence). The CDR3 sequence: CASSLRSSGYNEQFF. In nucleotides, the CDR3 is TGTGCCAGCAGTCTCCGGTCTAGCGGGTACAATGAGCAGTTCTTC.